One sample yielded the 6 T cell receptor beta chains listed below, sequenced in a study of cytomegalovirus exposure and HLA in healthy donors. Libraries were prepared by immunoSEQ multiplex PCR; TCRdb keeps only in-frame clonotypes and omits some of them. The sample carries some 86,000 clones, under 95% recorded once. The sample taken for sequencing was PBMCs. The receptors were gathered from a woman aged 25 to 39 in good health and CMV-seronegative.

The chain recombines TRBV10-3 with TRBJ2-7; 9 bases agree with TRBD1. The germline CDR1 and CDR2 sequences are ENHRY and SYGVKD. The CDR3 has 15 amino acids. The V segment lost 5 bases and the J segment 4 bases; nucleotides outside the gene matches: 9. CDR3 region: CAISSTGGGGYEQYF. The CDR3, as DNA: TGTGCCATCAGTTCTACAGGGGGCGGTGGATACGAGCAGTACTTC.

The V gene is TRBV18, the J gene TRBJ1-1, with 8 bases matching TRBD1. With 11 bases clipped from V and 1 base from J, the junction kept 9 bases outside the gene matches. The CDR3 is made up of 14 amino acids. Germline V CDR1 and CDR2: KGHSH, LQKENI. DNA for the CDR3: TGTGCCGGACGTCCAACAGGGGGGAACACTGAAGCTTTCTTT. Protein sequence: CAGRPTGGNTEAFF.

The gene calls are TRBV4-3 and TRBJ1-6, with 7 nucleotides matching TRBD1. The CDR3 extends over 18 amino acids. The germline V gene encodes CDR1 LGHNA and CDR2 YSLEER. Trimming took 0 bases from V and 5 from J; bases not matched to a gene: 10. Here the CDR3 reads CASSQESSGGQNNSPLHF. CDR3 nucleotides: TGCGCCAGCAGCCAAGAATCTTCAGGGGGACAGAATAATTCACCCCTCCACTTT.

The V gene is TRBV6-5, the J gene TRBJ2-2, with TRBD1 matching over 10 bases. CDR3 length: 15 amino acids. V shed 6 bases, J shed 6 bases, and the junction held 7 bases outside the gene matches. Germline CDR1 MNHEY, CDR2 SVGAGI. The CDR3 loop reads CASRPDRGQAGELFF. CDR3 bases: TGTGCCAGCAGACCCGACAGGGGGCAGGCCGGGGAGCTGTTTTTT.

The gene calls are TRBV9 and TRBJ2-1, with D possibly matching TRBD1 (5 bases). Deletions cut 3 bases from V and 6 bases from J, with 7 bases between. Germline V lookup: CDR1 SGDLS, CDR2 YYNGEE. The CDR3 extends over 12 amino acids. DNA of the CDR3: TGTGCCAGCAGCGGGGGCCCCAATGAGCAGTTCTTC. It yields the protein CASSGGPNEQFF.

V usage is TRBV7-3 and J usage is TRBJ2-1, with a weak D call TRBD1 (6 bases). Germline assignment: CDR1 SGHTA and CDR2 FQGTGA. The CDR3 spans 15 residues. The ends were cut back, 1 base at V and 4 bases at J, with 11 bases in the middle. CDR3 amino acids: CASSLMGGQYNEQFF. The CDR3 DNA is TGTGCCAGCAGCTTAATGGGCGGACAGTACAATGAGCAGTTCTTC.